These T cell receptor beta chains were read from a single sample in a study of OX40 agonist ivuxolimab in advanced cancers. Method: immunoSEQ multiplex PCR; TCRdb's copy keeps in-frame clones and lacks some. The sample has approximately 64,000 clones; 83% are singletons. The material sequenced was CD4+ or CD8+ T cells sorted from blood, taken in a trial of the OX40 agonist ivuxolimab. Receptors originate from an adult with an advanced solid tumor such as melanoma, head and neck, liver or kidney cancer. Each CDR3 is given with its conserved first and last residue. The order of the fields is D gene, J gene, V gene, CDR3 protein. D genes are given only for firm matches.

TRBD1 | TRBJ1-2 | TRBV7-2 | CASSLDRAGYTF
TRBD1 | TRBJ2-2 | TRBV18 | CASAGQGNTGELFF
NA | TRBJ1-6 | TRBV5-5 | CASRQGPVGSPLHF
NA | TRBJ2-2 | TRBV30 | CAWSQTRPRDTGELFF
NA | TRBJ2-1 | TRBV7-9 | CASSLVGVRGEQFF
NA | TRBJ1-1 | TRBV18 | CASSPQSGENTEAFF
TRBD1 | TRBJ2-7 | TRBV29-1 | CSVGQGNEQYF
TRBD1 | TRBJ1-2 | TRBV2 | CASGAGGFYGYTF
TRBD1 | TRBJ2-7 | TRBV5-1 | CASSLGQGVYEQYF
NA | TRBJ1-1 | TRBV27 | CASRLYSTGGVGLNTEAFF
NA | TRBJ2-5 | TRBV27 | CASSLFGLGVLGQETQYF
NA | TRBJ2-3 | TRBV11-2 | CASSEGVVWGTNTDTQYF
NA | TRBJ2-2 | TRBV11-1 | CASSLEGDTGELFF
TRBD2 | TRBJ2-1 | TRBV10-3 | CAIGGSGGGEQFF
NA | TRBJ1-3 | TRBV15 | CATSGPLLGGNTIYF
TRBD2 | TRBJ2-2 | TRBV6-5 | CASSPGLAKTGELFF
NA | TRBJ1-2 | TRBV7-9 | CASSSTANYGYTF
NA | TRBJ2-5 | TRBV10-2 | CASASFPQETQYF
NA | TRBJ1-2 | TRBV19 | CASSPWGRGYYGYTF
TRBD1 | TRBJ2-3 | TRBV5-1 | CASSERDRRLNTQYF
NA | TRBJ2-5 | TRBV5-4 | CASSLGAAAGETQYF
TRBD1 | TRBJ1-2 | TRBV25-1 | CASSDYRPGQGYYGYTF
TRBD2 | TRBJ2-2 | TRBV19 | CATPSGGGLADTGELFF
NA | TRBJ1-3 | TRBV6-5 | CASSYSPTGARNTIYF
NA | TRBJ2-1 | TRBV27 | CASKTVQGNEQFF
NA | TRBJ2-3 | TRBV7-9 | CASSLRRDFAKITDTQYF
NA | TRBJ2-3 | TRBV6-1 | CASSDMSPDTQYF
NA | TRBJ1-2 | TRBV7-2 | CASGLDPYLARYGYTF
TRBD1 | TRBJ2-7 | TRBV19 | CASSIVQGAYEQYF
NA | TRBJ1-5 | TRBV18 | CASSMGPSNQPQHF
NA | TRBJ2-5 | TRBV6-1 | CASIGGFGQETQYF
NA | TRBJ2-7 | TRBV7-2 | CASSFSNYEQYF
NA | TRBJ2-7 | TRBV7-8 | CASRPLAVPEQYF
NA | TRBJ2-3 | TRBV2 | CASMWNTQYF
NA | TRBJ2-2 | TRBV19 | CASRTGRNTGELFF
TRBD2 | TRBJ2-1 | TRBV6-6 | CASSSGLAVYNEQFF
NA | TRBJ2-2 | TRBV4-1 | CASSEGGTGELFF
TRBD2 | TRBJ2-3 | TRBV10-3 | CAISEPLAGGGADTQYF
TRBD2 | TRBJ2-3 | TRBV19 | CASSIGQTSGTDTQYF
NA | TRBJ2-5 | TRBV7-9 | CASSSGRYQETQYF
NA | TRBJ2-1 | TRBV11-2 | CASSSSPQPWGLSEQFF
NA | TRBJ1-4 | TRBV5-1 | CASSTAPNEKLFF
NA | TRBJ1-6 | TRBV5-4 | CASSLGGAGDSPLHF
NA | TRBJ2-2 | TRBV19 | CASSPTVGTGELFF
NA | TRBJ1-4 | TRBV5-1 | CASSLDSGNDEKLFF
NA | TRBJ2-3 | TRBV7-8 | CASSDGLVTDTQYF
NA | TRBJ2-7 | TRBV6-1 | CASGLGGAAYEQYF
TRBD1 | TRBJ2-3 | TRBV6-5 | CASSPLTGPDTQYF
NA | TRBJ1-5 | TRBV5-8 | CASSLGKQPQHF